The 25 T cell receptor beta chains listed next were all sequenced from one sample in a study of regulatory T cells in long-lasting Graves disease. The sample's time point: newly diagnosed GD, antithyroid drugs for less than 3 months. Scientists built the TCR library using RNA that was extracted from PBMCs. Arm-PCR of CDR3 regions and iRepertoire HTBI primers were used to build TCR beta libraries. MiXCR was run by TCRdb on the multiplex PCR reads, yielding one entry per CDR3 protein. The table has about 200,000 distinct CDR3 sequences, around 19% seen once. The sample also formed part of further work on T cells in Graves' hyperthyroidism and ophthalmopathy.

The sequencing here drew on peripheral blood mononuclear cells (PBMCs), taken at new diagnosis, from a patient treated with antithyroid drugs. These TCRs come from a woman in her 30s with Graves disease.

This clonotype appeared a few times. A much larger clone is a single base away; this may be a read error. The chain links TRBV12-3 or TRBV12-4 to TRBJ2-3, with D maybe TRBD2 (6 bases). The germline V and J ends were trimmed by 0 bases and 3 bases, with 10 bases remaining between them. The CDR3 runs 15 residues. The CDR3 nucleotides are TGTGCCAGCAGTTTAGCGGGACGGGGGACAGATACGCAGTATTTT. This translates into CASSLAGRGTDTQYF.

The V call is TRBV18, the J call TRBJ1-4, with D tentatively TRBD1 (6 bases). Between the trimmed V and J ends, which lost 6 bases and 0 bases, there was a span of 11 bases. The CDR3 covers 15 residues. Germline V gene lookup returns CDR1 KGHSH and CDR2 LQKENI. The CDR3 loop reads CASSSDSTTNEKLFF. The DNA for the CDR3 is TGTGCCAGCTCGTCGGACAGCACAACTAATGAAAAACTGTTTTTT.

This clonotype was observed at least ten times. CDR3 residues: CASLAGGTDTQYF. In nucleotides, the CDR3 is TGTGCTAGCCTAGCGGGGGGGACAGATACGCAGTATTTT. This rearrangement joins TRBV12-5 to TRBJ2-3; 12 bases map to TRBD2. CDR1 is LGHNT, CDR2 FRNRAP, per germline. The CDR3 is 13 residues long. J lost 3 bases, V lost 9 bases, and 1 base had no gene match.

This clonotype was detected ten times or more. The CDR3 spells CASSLHSGGDEQFF. The CDR3 DNA follows: TGTGCCAGCTCACTCCATAGCGGTGGCGATGAGCAGTTCTTC. The chain uses TRBV18 and TRBJ2-1; maybe TRBD2 (6 bases). This CDR3 has 14 amino acids. Germline-derived CDR1 and CDR2 are KGHSH and LQKENI. V shed 4 bases and J shed 8 bases, with 15 bases lying between them. Complete variable domain (other parts from reference TRBV18 and TRBJ2-1): NAGVMQNPRHLVRRRGQEARLRCSPMKGHSHVYWYRQLPEEGLKFMVYLQKENIIDESGMPKERFSAEFPKEGPSILRIQQVVRGDSAAYFCASSLHSGGDEQFFGPGTRLTVL.

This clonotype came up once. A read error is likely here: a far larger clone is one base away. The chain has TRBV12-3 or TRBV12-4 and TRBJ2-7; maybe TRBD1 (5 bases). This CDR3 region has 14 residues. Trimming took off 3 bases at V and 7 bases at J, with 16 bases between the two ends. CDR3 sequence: CASSFSGNYNEQYF. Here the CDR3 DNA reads TGTGCCAGCAGTTTTTCAGGGAACTACAATGAGCAGTACTTC.

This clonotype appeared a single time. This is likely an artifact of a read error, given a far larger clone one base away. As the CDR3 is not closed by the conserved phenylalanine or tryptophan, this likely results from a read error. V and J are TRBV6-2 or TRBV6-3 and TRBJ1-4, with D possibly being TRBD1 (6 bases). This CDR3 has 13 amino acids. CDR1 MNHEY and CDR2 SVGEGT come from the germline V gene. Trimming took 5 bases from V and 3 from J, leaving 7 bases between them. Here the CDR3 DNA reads TGTGCCAGCAGTGGACAGTCTAATGAAAAACTGTTTCTT. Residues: CASSGQSNEKLFL.

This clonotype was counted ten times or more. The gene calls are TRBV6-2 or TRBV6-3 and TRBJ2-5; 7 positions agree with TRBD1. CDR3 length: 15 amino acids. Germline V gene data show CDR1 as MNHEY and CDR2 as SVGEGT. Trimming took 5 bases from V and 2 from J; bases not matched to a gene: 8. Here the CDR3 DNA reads TGTGCCAGCAGTCGAACCGGGACAGTACAAGAGACCCAGTACTTC. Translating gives CASSRTGTVQETQYF.

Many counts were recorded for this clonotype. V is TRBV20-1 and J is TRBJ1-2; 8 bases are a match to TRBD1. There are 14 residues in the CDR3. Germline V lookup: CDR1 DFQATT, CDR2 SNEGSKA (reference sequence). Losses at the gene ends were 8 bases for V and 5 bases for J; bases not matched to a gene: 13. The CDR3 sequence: CSPQSRQGRYGYTF. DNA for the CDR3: TGCAGTCCCCAATCCAGACAGGGGCGATATGGCTACACCTTC.

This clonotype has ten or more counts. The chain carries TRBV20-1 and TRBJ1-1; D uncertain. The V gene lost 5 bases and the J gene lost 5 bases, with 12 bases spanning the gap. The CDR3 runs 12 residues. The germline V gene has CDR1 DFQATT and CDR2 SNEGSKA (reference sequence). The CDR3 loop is CSAVKLRTEAFF. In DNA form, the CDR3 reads TGCAGTGCTGTAAAACTGAGAACTGAAGCTTTCTTT.

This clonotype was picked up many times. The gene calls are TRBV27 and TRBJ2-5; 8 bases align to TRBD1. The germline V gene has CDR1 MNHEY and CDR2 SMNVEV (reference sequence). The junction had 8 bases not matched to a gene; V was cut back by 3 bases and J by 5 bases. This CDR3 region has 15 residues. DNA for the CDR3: TGTGCCAGCAGTTTCCGGGACAGGCTCGGGGAGACCCAGTACTTC. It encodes CASSFRDRLGETQYF.

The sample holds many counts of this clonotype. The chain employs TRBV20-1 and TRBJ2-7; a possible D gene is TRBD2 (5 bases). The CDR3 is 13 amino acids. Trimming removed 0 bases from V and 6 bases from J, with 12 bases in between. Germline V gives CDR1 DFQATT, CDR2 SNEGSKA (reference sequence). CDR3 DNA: TGCAGTGCTAGAGATCTACGAGGGATCGAGCAGTACTTC. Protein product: CSARDLRGIEQYF.

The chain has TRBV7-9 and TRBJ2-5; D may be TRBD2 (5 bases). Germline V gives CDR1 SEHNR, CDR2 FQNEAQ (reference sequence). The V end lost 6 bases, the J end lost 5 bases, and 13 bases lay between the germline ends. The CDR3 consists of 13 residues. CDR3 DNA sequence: TGTGCCAGCAGTGTGGCTAGCATGGAGACCCAGTACTTC. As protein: CASSVASMETQYF. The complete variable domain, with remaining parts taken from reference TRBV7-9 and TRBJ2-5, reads DTGVSQNPRHKITKRGQNVTFRCDPISEHNRLYWYRQTLGQGPEFLTYFQNEAQLEKSRLLSDRFSAERPKGSFSTLEIQRTEQGDSAMYLCASSVASMETQYFGPGTRLLVL.

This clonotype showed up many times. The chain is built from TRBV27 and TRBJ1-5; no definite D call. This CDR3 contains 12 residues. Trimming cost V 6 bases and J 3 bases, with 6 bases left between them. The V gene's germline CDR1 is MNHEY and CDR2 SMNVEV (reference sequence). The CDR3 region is CASSAINQPQHF. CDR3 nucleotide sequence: TGTGCCAGCAGCGCTATCAATCAGCCCCAGCATTTT.

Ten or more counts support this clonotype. CDR3 nucleotides: TGTGCCAGCAGTTTCCGGCGGGGGACCCAAGAGACCCAGTACTTC. It yields the protein CASSFRRGTQETQYF. The genes are TRBV12-3 or TRBV12-4 and TRBJ2-5; 7 bases are shared with TRBD2. V trimming: 3 bases; J trimming: 1 base; junction bases outside the gene matches: 5. The CDR3 has 15 amino acids.

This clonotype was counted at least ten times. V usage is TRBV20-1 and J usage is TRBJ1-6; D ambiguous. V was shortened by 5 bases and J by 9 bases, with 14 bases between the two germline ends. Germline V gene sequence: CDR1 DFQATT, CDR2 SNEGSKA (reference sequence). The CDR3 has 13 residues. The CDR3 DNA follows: TGCAGTGCTGTCCCGGGCCCAAGTTCACCCCTCCACTTT. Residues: CSAVPGPSSPLHF.

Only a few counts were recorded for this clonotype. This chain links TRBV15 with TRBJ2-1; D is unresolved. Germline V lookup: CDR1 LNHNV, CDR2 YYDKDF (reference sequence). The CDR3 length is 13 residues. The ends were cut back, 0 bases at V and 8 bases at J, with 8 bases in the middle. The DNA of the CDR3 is TGTGCCACCAGCAGAGATCGTATGGATGAGCAGTTCTTC. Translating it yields CATSRDRMDEQFF.

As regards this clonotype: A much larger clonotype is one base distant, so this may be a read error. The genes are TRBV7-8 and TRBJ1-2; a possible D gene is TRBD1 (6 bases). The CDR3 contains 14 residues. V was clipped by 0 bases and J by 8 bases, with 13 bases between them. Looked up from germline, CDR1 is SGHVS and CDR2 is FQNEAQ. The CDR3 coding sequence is TGTGCCAGCAGCTTAGCCGGGTCAGGGACAGGCTACACCTTC. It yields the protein CASSLAGSGTGYTF.

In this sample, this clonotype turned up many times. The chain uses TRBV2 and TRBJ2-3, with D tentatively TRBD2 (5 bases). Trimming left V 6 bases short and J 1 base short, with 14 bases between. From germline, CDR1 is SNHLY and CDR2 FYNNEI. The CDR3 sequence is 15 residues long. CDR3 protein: CASRPGKLGTDTQYF. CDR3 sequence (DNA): TGTGCCAGCAGACCGGGAAAGCTTGGCACAGATACGCAGTATTTT.

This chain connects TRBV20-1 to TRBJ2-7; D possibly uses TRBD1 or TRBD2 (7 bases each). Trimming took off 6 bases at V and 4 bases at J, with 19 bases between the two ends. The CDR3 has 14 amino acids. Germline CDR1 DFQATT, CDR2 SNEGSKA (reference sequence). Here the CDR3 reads CSAQGGRFLYEQYF. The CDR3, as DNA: TGCAGTGCCCAGGGGGGGCGATTCCTATACGAGCAGTACTTC.

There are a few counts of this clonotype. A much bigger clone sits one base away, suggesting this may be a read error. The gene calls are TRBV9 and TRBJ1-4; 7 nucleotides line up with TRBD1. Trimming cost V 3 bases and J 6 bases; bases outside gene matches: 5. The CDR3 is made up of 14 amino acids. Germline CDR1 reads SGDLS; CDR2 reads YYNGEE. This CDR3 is CASSAGTEYEKLFF. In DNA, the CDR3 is TGTGCCAGCAGCGCCGGGACAGAGTATGAAAAACTGTTTTTT.

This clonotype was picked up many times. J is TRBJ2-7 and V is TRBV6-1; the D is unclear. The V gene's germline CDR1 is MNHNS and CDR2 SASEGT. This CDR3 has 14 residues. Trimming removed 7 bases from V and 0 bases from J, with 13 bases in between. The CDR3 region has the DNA TGTGCCAGCACCATTACAGACCGCTCCTACGAGCAGTACTTC. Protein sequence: CASTITDRSYEQYF.

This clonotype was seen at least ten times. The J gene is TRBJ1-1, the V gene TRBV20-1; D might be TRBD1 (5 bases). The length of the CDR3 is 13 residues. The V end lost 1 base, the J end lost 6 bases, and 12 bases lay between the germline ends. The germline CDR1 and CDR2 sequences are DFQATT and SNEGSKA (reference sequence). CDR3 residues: CSARVWTRAEAFF. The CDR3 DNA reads TGCAGTGCTAGAGTGTGGACAAGGGCTGAAGCTTTCTTT.

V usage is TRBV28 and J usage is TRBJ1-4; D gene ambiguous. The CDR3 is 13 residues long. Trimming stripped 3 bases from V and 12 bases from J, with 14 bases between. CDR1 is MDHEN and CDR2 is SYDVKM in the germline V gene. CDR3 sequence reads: CASSFGLGRELFF. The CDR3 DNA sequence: TGTGCCAGCAGTTTTGGGCTCGGGAGGGAACTGTTTTTT.

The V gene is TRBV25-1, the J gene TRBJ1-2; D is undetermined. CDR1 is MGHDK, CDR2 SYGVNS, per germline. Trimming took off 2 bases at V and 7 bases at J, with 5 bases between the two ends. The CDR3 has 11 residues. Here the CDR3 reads CASSEKAGYTF. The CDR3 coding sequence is TGTGCCAGCAGTGAAAAAGCTGGCTACACCTTC.

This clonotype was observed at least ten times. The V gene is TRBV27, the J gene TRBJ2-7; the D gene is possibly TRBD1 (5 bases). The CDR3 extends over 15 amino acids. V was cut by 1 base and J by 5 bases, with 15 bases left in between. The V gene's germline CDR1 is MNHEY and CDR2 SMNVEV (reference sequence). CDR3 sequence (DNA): TGTGCCAGCAGTTTATACCAGGGTTCGGCGAACGAGCAGTACTTC. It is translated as CASSLYQGSANEQYF.